These 12 T cell receptor beta chains share one sample of origin, sequenced in a study of response to subunit inactivated influenza vaccine. From the RT-PCR reads, TCRdb called clonotypes with MiXCR, one entry per CDR3 protein. The sample lists under 550,000 distinct CDR3 sequences, more than 7% seen once, with around 14% in the top ten. The sequenced sample was PBMCs from blood, obtained around 2 years after vaccination. These receptors came from a man aged 50-75 years who received an inactivated influenza vaccine.

This clonotype was detected only a few times. The V and J genes are TRBV28 and TRBJ1-4; D gene uncertain. The germline V gene has CDR1 MDHEN and CDR2 SYDVKM. The CDR3 loop spans 15 amino acids. The V gene lost 1 base and the J gene lost 6 bases, with 12 bases spanning the gap. CDR3 DNA: TGTGCCAGCAGTTTATCCGGGGTCGAGGATGAAAAACTGTTTTTT. This sequence encodes CASSLSGVEDEKLFF.

This clonotype was observed at least ten times. This chain connects TRBV12-3 or TRBV12-4 to TRBJ2-1; D could derive from TRBD1 or TRBD2 (5 bases each). With 3 bases removed from V and 6 bases from J, the gap between germline ends came to 12 bases. The CDR3 is made up of 14 amino acids. The CDR3 DNA reads TGTGCCAGCAGTTTCTCCGGGACGATCAATGAGCAGTTCTTC. Protein: CASSFSGTINEQFF.

This clonotype was seen more than once but under ten times. The chain combines TRBV5-1 with TRBJ2-1; D tentatively fits TRBD1 or TRBD2 (6 bases each). V lost 2 bases and J 7 bases, leaving 16 bases between the germline ends. Germline-derived CDR1 and CDR2 are SGHRS and YFSETQ. This CDR3 region has 15 residues. The CDR3 nucleotides read TGCGCCAGCAGCTTACACCCGGGGGCGGGAAATGAGCAGTTCTTC. Residues: CASSLHPGAGNEQFF.

The rearrangement links TRBV4-1 to TRBJ1-6; D remains ambiguous. Germline V CDR1 and CDR2: MGHRA, YSYEKL. The CDR3 is 15 amino acids. Between the trimmed V and J ends, which lost 5 bases and 1 base, there was a span of 9 bases. CDR3 nucleotide sequence: TGCGCCAGCAGCGCGGAGGGTTCCTATAATTCACCCCTCCACTTT. This sequence encodes CASSAEGSYNSPLHF.

The CDR3: CSAKGLAGRRTDTQYF. Here the CDR3 DNA reads TGCAGTGCTAAAGGACTAGCGGGGCGCCGCACAGATACGCAGTATTTT. This chain links TRBV20-1 with TRBJ2-3; 12 bases are shared with TRBD2. Germline lookup yields CDR1 DFQATT and CDR2 SNEGSKA (reference sequence). After removal of 4 bases from V and 1 base from J, the junction contained 6 bases not matched to a gene. The CDR3 is 16 residues long.

The sample holds many counts of this clonotype. The V gene is TRBV5-1, the J gene TRBJ2-1; 10 bases are shared with TRBD2. The V and J ends lost 1 base and 6 bases, in that order; junction bases with no gene match: 4. The germline CDR1 and CDR2 sequences are SGHRS and YFSETQ. This CDR3 spans 15 amino acids. In DNA form, the CDR3 reads TGCGCCAGCAGCTTGATGCCTAGCGGGAGCAATGAGCAGTTCTTC. This translates into CASSLMPSGSNEQFF. The variable domain in full, with the rest retrieved from reference TRBV5-1 and TRBJ2-1, is KAGVTQTPRYLIKTRGQQVTLSCSPISGHRSVSWYQQTPGQGLQFLFEYFSETQRNKGNFPGRFSGRQFSNSRSEMNVSTLELGDSALYLCASSLMPSGSNEQFFGPGTRLTVL.

This clonotype was counted between two and nine times. The genes are TRBV3-1 and TRBJ2-7; 7 nucleotides line up with TRBD2. Germline V gene data show CDR1 as LGHDT and CDR2 as YNNKEL (reference sequence). With 3 bases clipped from V and 3 bases from J, the junction kept 8 bases outside the gene matches. This CDR3 is 15 amino acids long. CDR3 sequence reads: CASSQEGGVGYEQYF. As DNA, the CDR3 is TGTGCCAGCAGCCAGGAGGGAGGGGTAGGCTACGAGCAGTACTTC.

This clonotype was counted ten times or more. This sequence joins TRBV20-1 and TRBJ1-5; TRBD1 is a possible D gene (5 bases). This CDR3 comprises 15 residues. From germline, CDR1 is DFQATT and CDR2 SNEGSKA (reference sequence). V gave up 6 bases and J gave up 4 bases, with 19 bases separating them. CDR3 loop: CSASRESIGNQPQHF. As DNA, the CDR3 is TGCAGTGCAAGCAGGGAATCTATTGGGAATCAGCCCCAGCATTTT.

In its sample, this clonotype was seen many times. V usage is TRBV5-5 and J usage is TRBJ2-7, with TRBD1 as a possible D gene (6 bases). With 0 bases removed from V and 3 bases from J, the gap between germline ends came to 19 bases. The CDR3 runs 17 residues. Germline CDR1 reads SGHKS; CDR2 reads YYEKEE (reference sequence). CDR3 sequence reads: CASSLVLMRQENYEQYF. CDR3 DNA sequence: TGTGCCAGCAGCTTGGTCCTTATGAGACAGGAGAACTACGAGCAGTACTTC. Filled out from reference TRBV5-5 and TRBJ2-7, the complete variable domain reads DAGVTQSPTHLIKTRGQQVTLRCSPISGHKSVSWYQQVLGQGPQFIFQYYEKEERGRGNFPDRFSARQFPNYSSELNVNALLLGDSALYLCASSLVLMRQENYEQYFGPGTRLTVT.

This clonotype has just a few counts. The chain employs TRBV30 and TRBJ2-7; TRBD2 agrees at 8 bases. The germline V gene has CDR1 GTSNPN and CDR2 SVGIG (reference sequence). CDR3 length: 17 amino acids. V shed 3 bases, J shed 2 bases, and the junction held 15 bases outside the gene matches. The CDR3 bases are TGTGCCTGGAGGTCTCAGGTACAGCGGGAGATCCCCTACGAGCAGTACTTC. Residues: CAWRSQVQREIPYEQYF. Full variable domain (missing parts from reference TRBV30 and TRBJ2-7): SQTIHQWPATLVQPVGSPLSLECTVEGTSNPNLYWYRQAAGRGLQLLFYSVGIGQISSEVPQNLSASRPQDRQFILSSKKLLLSDSGFYLCAWRSQVQREIPYEQYFGPGTRLTVT.

J is TRBJ2-1 and V is TRBV20-1, with 11 bases aligning to TRBD2. V lost 6 bases to trimming and J lost 4 bases; unmatched junction nucleotides: 8. The length of the CDR3 is 15 residues. The germline gives CDR1 DFQATT, CDR2 SNEGSKA (reference sequence). The CDR3 protein is CSAATTSGGYNEQFF. The CDR3 DNA sequence: TGCAGTGCCGCTACCACTAGCGGGGGATACAATGAGCAGTTCTTC.

This clonotype was found a few times. The chain combines TRBV6-5 with TRBJ2-7, with D possibly being TRBD1 or TRBD2 (5 bases each). Germline CDR1 MNHEY, CDR2 SVGAGI. Trimming pared 0 bases from V and 6 bases from J, leaving 9 bases between. The length of the CDR3 is 13 residues. CDR3 nucleotide sequence: TGTGCCAGCAGTTACTCGGGGGTCCGCGAGCAGTACTTC. It codes for CASSYSGVREQYF.